This T cell receptor (beta chain) was identified in a study of T cell repertoires in cytomegalovirus infection. In the study overall: Used in the study were CMV epitopes, some recently identified and HLA-C-restricted, others well-studied and HLA-B-restricted.

V gave up 2 bases and J gave up 2 bases; unmatched junction bases: 13. The CDR3 is 19 residues long. Germline V gives CDR1 SGHDT, CDR2 YYEEEE. This clonotype was counted at least ten times. Its antigen is undetermined. Notes on the study in general: In two of eight donors, the top clonotype was HLA-C-restricted CMV-specific.

TCRdb re-derived calls from the reads in MiXCR, one entry per CDR3 protein. The sample carries fewer than 1,000,000 distinct CDR3 sequences, under 40% recorded once. The rearrangement joins TRBV5-6 to TRBJ2-3, with TRBD2 identical over 11 bases. Sample: cultured CD8+ T cells from PBMCs, taken from culture after CMV antigen stimulation. The receptor was derived from a human donor in good health (CMV status not recorded). Some clones in this sample may be carry-over from other donors' samples. The CDR3 region is CASSFKELAGAYVTDTQYF. The CDR3 DNA reads as TGTGCCAGCAGCTTTAAAGAACTAGCGGGGGCCTATGTCACAGATACGCAGTATTTT.